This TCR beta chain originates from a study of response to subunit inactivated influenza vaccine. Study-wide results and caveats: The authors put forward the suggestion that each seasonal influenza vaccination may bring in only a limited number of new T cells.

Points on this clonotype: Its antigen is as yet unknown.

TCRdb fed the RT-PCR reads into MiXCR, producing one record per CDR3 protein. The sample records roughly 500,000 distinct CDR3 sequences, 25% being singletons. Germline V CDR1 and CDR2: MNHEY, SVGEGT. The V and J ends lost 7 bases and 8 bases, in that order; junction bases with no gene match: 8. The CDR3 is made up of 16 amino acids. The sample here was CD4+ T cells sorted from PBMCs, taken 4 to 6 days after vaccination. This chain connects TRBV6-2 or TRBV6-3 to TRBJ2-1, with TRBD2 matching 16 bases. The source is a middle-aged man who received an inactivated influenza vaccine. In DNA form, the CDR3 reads TGTGCCAGCAACAGCGGGACTAGCGGGAGGGACCATGAGCAGTTCTTC. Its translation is CASNSGTSGRDHEQFF.